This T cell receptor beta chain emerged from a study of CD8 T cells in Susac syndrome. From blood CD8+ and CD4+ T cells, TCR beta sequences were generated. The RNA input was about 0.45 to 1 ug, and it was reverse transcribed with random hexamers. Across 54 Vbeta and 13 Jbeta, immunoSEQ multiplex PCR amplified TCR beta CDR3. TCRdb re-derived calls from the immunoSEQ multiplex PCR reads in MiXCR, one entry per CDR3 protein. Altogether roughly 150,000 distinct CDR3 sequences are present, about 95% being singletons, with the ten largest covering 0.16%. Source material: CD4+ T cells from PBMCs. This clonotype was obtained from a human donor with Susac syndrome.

The CDR3 sequence is CASSQDVGTGELFF. CDR3 sequence (DNA): TGCGCCAGCAGCCAAGATGTGGGGACCGGGGAGCTGTTTTTT. This chain uses TRBV4-3 with TRBJ2-2; D gene uncertain. The length of the CDR3 is 14 residues. Germline CDR1 reads LGHNA; CDR2 reads YSLEER. V was trimmed by 0 bases and J by 5 bases, leaving 7 bases between them.